Presented here are 31 T cell receptor beta chains from one specimen sequenced in a study of blood T cell repertoires in COVID-19. Measured with immunoSEQ multiplex PCR; TCRdb has only the in-frame clones, and not every one. The table has 110,000 to 150,000 clones, 75% to 85% seen once. Material for sequencing was peripheral blood. These TCRs come from a man aged 60-69 years with acute or convalescent COVID-19.

The V gene is TRBV29-1, the J gene TRBJ1-1; 8 bases line up with TRBD1. The V gene end was trimmed by 4 bases and the J gene end by 3 bases; junction bases not matched to a gene: 16. The CDR3 totals 17 residues. Germline CDR1 and CDR2: SQVTM and ANQGSEA. CDR3 region: CSVGGWTGLVLDTEAFF. CDR3 DNA sequence: TGCAGCGTTGGTGGGTGGACAGGGCTGGTCCTGGACACTGAAGCTTTCTTT.

The V and J genes are TRBV18 and TRBJ1-4, with 7 bases fitting TRBD1. Losses at the gene ends were 6 bases for V and 4 bases for J; bases not matched to a gene: 8. CDR3 length equals 15 residues. Per the germline V gene, CDR1 is KGHSH and CDR2 is LQKENI. The CDR3 sequence: CASSLTGQNNEKLFF. Here the CDR3 DNA reads TGTGCCAGCTCTCTGACGGGACAGAATAATGAAAAACTGTTTTTT. Complete variable domain (other parts from reference TRBV18 and TRBJ1-4): NAGVMQNPRHLVRRRGQEARLRCSPMKGHSHVYWYRQLPEEGLKFMVYLQKENIIDESGMPKERFSAEFPKEGPSILRIQQVVRGDSAAYFCASSLTGQNNEKLFFGSGTQLSVL.

V gene TRBV5-5 combines with J gene TRBJ2-5, with TRBD1 identical over 8 bases. Trimming cost V 0 bases and J 5 bases; bases outside gene matches: 12. Germline V gene data show CDR1 as SGHKS and CDR2 as YYEKEE (reference sequence). The CDR3 loop spans 17 amino acids. CDR3 region: CASSLGLTGRGRETQYF. The CDR3 DNA reads as TGTGCCAGCAGCTTGGGCTTGACGGGCAGGGGGCGGGAGACCCAGTACTTC.

Many counts were recorded for this clone. Other DNA sequences in this specimen translate into the identical CDR3. The CDR3 coding sequence is TGTGCCAGCTCACCACCAACAGGGTCCTATGGCTACACCTTC. This gives the protein CASSPPTGSYGYTF. The chain uses TRBV18 and TRBJ1-2; TRBD1 might be the D (6 bases). Germline CDR1 and CDR2: KGHSH and LQKENI. This CDR3 comprises 14 residues. V lost 0 bases, J lost 4 bases, and 9 bases lay in between.

The chain employs TRBV6-5 and TRBJ1-6; D perhaps matches TRBD1 (5 bases). Germline values: CDR1 MNHEY, CDR2 SVGAGI. V was shortened by 2 bases and J by 4 bases, with 12 bases between the two germline ends. The CDR3 has 16 residues. CDR3 sequence reads: CASSYIGGSYNSPLHF. CDR3 coding DNA: TGTGCCAGCAGTTACATTGGGGGGTCGTATAATTCACCCCTCCACTTT.

V and J are TRBV19 and TRBJ2-2; TRBD1 matches at 10 bases. CDR3 length equals 15 residues. V lost 4 bases and J lost 3; bases outside the gene matches: 2. Looked up from germline, CDR1 is LNHDA and CDR2 is SQIVND (reference sequence). The CDR3 protein is CASSKGQGYTGELFF. For the CDR3, the DNA is TGTGCCAGTAGTAAGGGACAGGGGTACACCGGGGAGCTGTTTTTT.

The rearrangement joins TRBV5-5 to TRBJ2-1; D ambiguous. The CDR3 runs 15 residues. The V gene's germline CDR1 is SGHKS and CDR2 YYEKEE (reference sequence). Trimming removed 0 bases at V and 0 bases at J, with 7 bases between. CDR3 protein: CASSLAGDSYNEQFF. In DNA, the CDR3 is TGTGCCAGCAGCTTGGCCGGTGACTCCTACAATGAGCAGTTCTTC.

This clone was counted a single time. The chain carries TRBV7-3 and TRBJ2-7, with 7 bases identical to TRBD2. CDR1 SGHTA and CDR2 FQGTGA come from the germline V gene. This CDR3 spans 13 amino acids. V trimming: 1 base; J trimming: 6 bases; junction bases outside the gene matches: 3. The CDR3 bases are TGTGCCAGCAGCTTAAATCCGGGGGGCGAGCAGTACTTC. It specifies CASSLNPGGEQYF. Full variable domain (remainder filled in from reference TRBV7-3 and TRBJ2-7): GAGVSQTPSNKVTEKGKYVELRCDPISGHTALYWYRQSLGQGPEFLIYFQGTGAADDSGLPNDRFFAVRPEGSVSTLKIQRTERGDSAVYLCASSLNPGGEQYFGPGTRLTVT.

V is TRBV7-9 and J is TRBJ2-1, with 7 nucleotides matching TRBD2. Germline V CDR1 and CDR2: SEHNR, FQNEAQ (reference sequence). With V trimmed by 2 bases and J by 8 bases, 3 bases remained unmatched. The CDR3 has 13 amino acids. The CDR3 protein is CASSLWGGDEQFF. CDR3 nucleotide sequence: TGTGCCAGCAGCTTATGGGGAGGGGATGAGCAGTTCTTC.

The V gene is TRBV3-1 (or the pseudogene TRBV3-2), the J gene TRBJ2-7; 9 positions agree with TRBD1. Germline CDR1 LGHDT, CDR2 YNNKEL (reference sequence). The V and J ends lost 5 bases and 0 bases, in that order; junction bases with no gene match: 5. The CDR3 covers 15 residues. CDR3 sequence reads: CASSRDRANSYEQYF. DNA of the CDR3: TGTGCCAGCAGCAGGGACAGGGCTAACTCCTACGAGCAGTACTTC.

There are a few counts of this clone. The chain carries TRBV28 and TRBJ2-7; 7 bases fit TRBD2. This CDR3 is 12 amino acids long. V dropped 11 bases and J dropped 2; count of bases not matched to a gene: 6. In germline, CDR1 is MDHEN, CDR2 SYDVKM. CDR3 nucleotides: TGTGCCGGGGGGGACGGCCCCTACGAGCAGTACTTC. Translation: CAGGDGPYEQYF. Complete variable domain (other parts from reference TRBV28 and TRBJ2-7): DVKVTQSSRYLVKRTGEKVFLECVQDMDHENMFWYRQDPGLGLRLIYFSYDVKMKEKGDIPEGYSVSREKKERFSLILESASTNQTSMYLCAGGDGPYEQYFGPGTRLTVT.

V and J are TRBV30 and TRBJ2-5; 11 bases agree with TRBD1. V shed 2 bases, J shed 9 bases, and the junction held 14 bases outside the gene matches. Germline loops: CDR1 GTSNPN, CDR2 SVGIG (reference sequence). This CDR3 is built from 16 residues. CDR3 nucleotide sequence: TGTGCCTGGAGTCAAAACCGGGACAGGGGGTCATGGGCCCAGTACTTC. This codes for CAWSQNRDRGSWAQYF.

This chain links TRBV7-8 with TRBJ1-4; 11 bases fit TRBD1. Trimming cost V 6 bases and J 7 bases; bases outside gene matches: 7. The CDR3 is 15 residues long. From germline, CDR1 is SGHVS and CDR2 FQNEAQ. The CDR3 coding sequence is TGTGCCAGCAGTCGGACAGGGGGCCTGGGTGAAAAACTGTTTTTT. Translated, it gives CASSRTGGLGEKLFF.

This clone occurred once. The CDR3 protein is CASSLTSGLSNEQFF. In DNA form, the CDR3 reads TGTGCCAGCAGTCTGACTAGCGGGTTGAGCAATGAGCAGTTCTTC. The chain couples TRBV28 to TRBJ2-1; TRBD2 matches at 10 bases. V lost 5 bases, J lost 6 bases, and 7 bases stayed unmatched. Germline V gene data show CDR1 as MDHEN and CDR2 as SYDVKM. The CDR3 loop spans 15 amino acids.

The chain recombines TRBV14 with TRBJ1-2; D perhaps matches TRBD1 (6 bases). V dropped 4 bases and J dropped 8 bases, with 14 bases sitting between them. Germline V lookup: CDR1 SGHDN, CDR2 FVKESK. The length of the CDR3 is 13 residues. CDR3 residues: CASSPRTAGGYTF. The CDR3 DNA reads as TGTGCCAGCAGCCCGAGGACAGCGGGGGGCTACACCTTC.

The chain recombines TRBV19 with TRBJ2-3; D ambiguous. The germline V and J ends were trimmed by 3 bases and 2 bases, with 9 bases remaining between them. The CDR3 has 14 amino acids. Germline loops: CDR1 LNHDA, CDR2 SQIVND (reference sequence). In DNA, the CDR3 is TGTGCCAGTAGTATGGCACCCCCCACAGATACGCAGTATTTT. Amino acids: CASSMAPPTDTQYF.

Notes on this clone: The same CDR3 arises from other DNA sequences in this sample as well. This sequence joins TRBV28 and TRBJ2-7; 14 bases line up with TRBD2. Germline V gene sequence: CDR1 MDHEN, CDR2 SYDVKM. V lost 2 bases and J lost 4; bases outside the gene matches: 4. The CDR3 totals 16 residues. In nucleotides, the CDR3 is TGTGCCAGCAGTTTAGGTGGGACTAGCGGGAGTTACGAGCAGTACTTC. Protein sequence: CASSLGGTSGSYEQYF. Using reference TRBV28 and TRBJ2-7 for the parts outside the CDR3, the full variable domain is DVKVTQSSRYLVKRTGEKVFLECVQDMDHENMFWYRQDPGLGLRLIYFSYDVKMKEKGDIPEGYSVSREKKERFSLILESASTNQTSMYLCASSLGGTSGSYEQYFGPGTRLTVT.

The chain couples TRBV4-1 to TRBJ1-2; D not certain. The V and J ends lost 1 base and 5 bases respectively, with 8 bases between them. Germline assignment: CDR1 MGHRA and CDR2 YSYEKL. The CDR3 sequence is 13 residues long. The CDR3 coding sequence is TGCGCCAGCAGCCAAGTGTCTGAGTATGGCTACACCTTC. Its translation is CASSQVSEYGYTF.

This clone has a handful of counts. The V and J genes are TRBV30 and TRBJ2-3; unclear D gene. Trimming took 4 bases from V and 0 from J, leaving 14 bases between them. This CDR3 has 15 amino acids. CDR1 and CDR2 (germline): GTSNPN, SVGIG (reference sequence). CDR3 protein: CAWNLWLSSTDTQYF. CDR3 coding DNA: TGTGCCTGGAATTTATGGCTCTCTAGCACAGATACGCAGTATTTT.

The rearrangement links TRBV6-2 or TRBV6-3 to TRBJ2-7; the match to TRBD2 covers 10 bases. V gave up 4 bases and J gave up 3 bases; unmatched junction bases: 9. Looked up from germline, CDR1 is MNHEY and CDR2 is SVGEGT. CDR3 length equals 16 residues. CDR3 DNA sequence: TGTGCCAGCAGTTTCTTTAGGACTAGCGGTTACTACGAGCAGTACTTC. Encoded protein: CASSFFRTSGYYEQYF.

V usage is TRBV19 and J usage is TRBJ1-2, with 8 nucleotides matching TRBD1. The CDR3 extends over 14 amino acids. V lost 7 bases to trimming and J lost 4 bases; unmatched junction nucleotides: 8. CDR1 is LNHDA and CDR2 is SQIVND in the germline V gene (reference sequence). Here the CDR3 reads CASTPSDRAYGYTF. The CDR3 DNA follows: TGTGCCAGTACCCCCTCGGACAGGGCCTATGGCTACACCTTC.

The rearrangement links TRBV11-2 to TRBJ2-1; 14 bases are shared with TRBD2. Germline V CDR1 and CDR2: SGHAT, FQNNGV. The CDR3 spans 16 residues. Trimming cost V 4 bases and J 8 bases; bases outside gene matches: 7. The CDR3 DNA reads as TGTGCCAGCAGCTCAGAGACTAGCGGGAGGGCCTATGAGCAGTTCTTC. It yields the protein CASSSETSGRAYEQFF. Full variable domain (missing parts from reference TRBV11-2 and TRBJ2-1): EAGVAQSPRYKIIEKRQSVAFWCNPISGHATLYWYQQILGQGPKLLIQFQNNGVVDDSQLPKDRFSAERLKGVDSTLKIQPAKLEDSAVYLCASSSETSGRAYEQFFGPGTRLTVL.

V is TRBV6-5 and J is TRBJ2-4, with TRBD2 matching 7 bases. Germline CDR1 MNHEY, CDR2 SVGAGI. The V gene end was trimmed by 2 bases and the J gene end by 0 bases; junction bases not matched to a gene: 4. The CDR3 is 16 amino acids. This CDR3 is CASSYGGSGAKNIQYF. CDR3 nucleotide sequence: TGTGCCAGCAGTTACGGCGGGAGCGGAGCCAAAAACATTCAGTACTTC.

The V and J genes are TRBV28 and TRBJ2-7, with TRBD1 matching 9 bases. V shed 7 bases and J 1 base; nucleotides not matched to a gene: 8. This CDR3 contains 15 residues. Germline V lookup: CDR1 MDHEN, CDR2 SYDVKM. In DNA, the CDR3 is TGTGCCAGCATTCCGGGACAGGGAACTTCCTACGAGCAGTACTTC. This codes for CASIPGQGTSYEQYF.

This sequence joins TRBV28 and TRBJ1-3, with D hard to call. The CDR3 covers 12 residues. CDR1 MDHEN and CDR2 SYDVKM come from the germline V gene. V was cut by 3 bases and J by 4 bases, with 4 bases left in between. The CDR3 reads CASSFFGNTIYF. CDR3 nucleotides: TGTGCCAGCAGTTTCTTCGGAAACACCATATATTTT.

The chain uses TRBV29-1 and TRBJ2-7; D remains ambiguous. Trimming pared 0 bases from V and 0 bases from J, leaving 12 bases between. CDR3 length: 15 residues. The germline V gene has CDR1 SQVTM and CDR2 ANQGSEA. CDR3 sequence (DNA): TGCAGCGTTGAAGAGCTAGGCTCGAGCTCCTACGAGCAGTACTTC. Translating gives CSVEELGSSSYEQYF.

In its sample, this clone was seen a few times. This rearrangement joins TRBV6-1 to TRBJ1-2; D perhaps matches TRBD1 (6 bases). The germline CDR1 and CDR2 sequences are MNHNS and SASEGT. The CDR3 extends over 17 amino acids. V was trimmed by 4 bases and J by 0 bases, leaving 18 bases between them. CDR3 coding DNA: TGTGCCAGCAGTGCTACCGGGACACGAGTAGCTAACTATGGCTACACCTTC. Translation gives CASSATGTRVANYGYTF.

The chain uses TRBV6-2 or TRBV6-3 and TRBJ2-1, with 10 bases that match TRBD2. Germline CDR1 and CDR2: MNHEY and SVGEGT. The CDR3 length is 16 residues. Germline trimming cut 0 bases from V and 3 bases from J; bases unmatched to any gene: 2. In DNA form, the CDR3 reads TGTGCCAGCAGTTACTCGAGGACTAGCGGCTACAATGAGCAGTTCTTC. Translation gives CASSYSRTSGYNEQFF.

V usage is TRBV6-5 and J usage is TRBJ2-3; no firm D call. Germline assignment: CDR1 MNHEY and CDR2 SVGAGI. The V end was cut by 6 bases, the J end by 0 bases, with 10 bases between. The CDR3 runs 14 residues. CDR3 sequence (DNA): TGTGCCAGCAGCTTCCGCGCTAGCACAGATACGCAGTATTTT. This translates into CASSFRASTDTQYF.

V and J are TRBV4-2 and TRBJ2-7; 8 nucleotides line up with TRBD2. J gave up 1 base and V 0 bases, and 5 bases lay outside the gene matches. Per the germline V gene, CDR1 is LGHNA and CDR2 is YNFKEQ. The CDR3 spans 16 residues. CDR3 sequence: CASSQDVAGLSYEQYF. The CDR3 nucleotides are TGTGCCAGCAGCCAAGATGTAGCGGGATTATCCTACGAGCAGTACTTC.

This clone has only a few counts. The chain links TRBV5-8 to TRBJ1-5; D remains unclear. CDR1 is SGHTS, CDR2 YDEGEE, per germline. The CDR3 consists of 15 residues. V lost 4 bases, J lost 0 bases, and 11 bases lay in between. CDR3 in DNA: TGTGCCAGCAGCAGAGGAGAAGCTAGCAATCAGCCCCAGCATTTT. Amino acids: CASSRGEASNQPQHF.